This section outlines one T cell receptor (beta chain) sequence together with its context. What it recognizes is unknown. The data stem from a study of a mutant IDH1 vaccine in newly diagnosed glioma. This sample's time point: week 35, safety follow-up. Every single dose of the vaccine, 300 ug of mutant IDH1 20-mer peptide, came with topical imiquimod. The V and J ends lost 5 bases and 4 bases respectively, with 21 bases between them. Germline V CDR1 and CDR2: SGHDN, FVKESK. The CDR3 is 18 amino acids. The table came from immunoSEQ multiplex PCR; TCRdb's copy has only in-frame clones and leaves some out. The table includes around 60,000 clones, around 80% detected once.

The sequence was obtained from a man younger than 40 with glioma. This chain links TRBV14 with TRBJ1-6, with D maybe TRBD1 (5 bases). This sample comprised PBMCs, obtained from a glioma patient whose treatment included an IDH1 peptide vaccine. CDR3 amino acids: CASSGGRRKGIYNSPLHF. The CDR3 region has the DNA TGTGCCAGCAGCGGCGGACGGAGGAAGGGGATATATAATTCACCCCTCCACTTT. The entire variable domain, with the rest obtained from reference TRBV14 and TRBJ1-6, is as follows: EAGVTQFPSHSVIEKGQTVTLRCDPISGHDNLYWYRRVMGKEIKFLLHFVKESKQDESGMPNNRFLAERTGGTYSTLKVQPAELEDSGVYFCASSGGRRKGIYNSPLHFGNGTRLTVT.